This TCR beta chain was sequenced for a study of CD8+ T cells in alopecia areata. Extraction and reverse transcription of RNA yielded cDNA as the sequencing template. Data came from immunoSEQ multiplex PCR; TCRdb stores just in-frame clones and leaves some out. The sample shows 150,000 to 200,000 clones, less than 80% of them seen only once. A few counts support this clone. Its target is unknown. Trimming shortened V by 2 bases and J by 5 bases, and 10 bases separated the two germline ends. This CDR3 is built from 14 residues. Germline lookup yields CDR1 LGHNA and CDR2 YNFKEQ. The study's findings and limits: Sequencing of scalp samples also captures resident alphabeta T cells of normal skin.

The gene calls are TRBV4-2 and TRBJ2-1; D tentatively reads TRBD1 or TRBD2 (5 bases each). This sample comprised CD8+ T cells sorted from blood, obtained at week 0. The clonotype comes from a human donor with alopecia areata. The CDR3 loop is CASSQSGADNEQFF. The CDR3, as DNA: TGTGCCAGCAGCCAATCCGGGGCTGACAATGAGCAGTTCTTC.